The 9 T cell receptor beta chains reported below all come from one sample, sequenced in a study of cytomegalovirus exposure and HLA in healthy donors. PCR was performed using 60 Vbeta and 13 Jbeta primers. Clones were read by immunoSEQ multiplex PCR, and TCRdb kept only the in-frame ones, dropping some. The repertoire holds under 140,000 clones, just over 75% seen once, with around an eighth in the top ten. The sequencing sample was made of PBMCs. The receptors here all came from a man aged 30-40 years in good health and CMV-seropositive.

V gene TRBV7-2 combines with J gene TRBJ2-7, with 8 bases that match TRBD2. The CDR3 is 14 residues long. V was clipped by 1 base and J by 3 bases; unmatched bases: 2. Germline V gene sequence: CDR1 SGHTA, CDR2 FQGNSA. The CDR3 region has the DNA TGTGCCAGCAGCTTAGGTAGCGGGGTCTACGAGCAGTACTTC. It yields the protein CASSLGSGVYEQYF.

The chain employs TRBV7-9 and TRBJ2-7; perhaps TRBD2 as D (5 bases). This CDR3 contains 14 residues. Germline V lookup: CDR1 SEHNR, CDR2 FQNEAQ (reference sequence). V shed 4 bases and J shed 2 bases, with 12 bases lying between them. The CDR3 reads CASSSATSPYEQYF. The CDR3 DNA sequence: TGTGCCAGCAGCTCCGCCACTAGTCCCTACGAGCAGTACTTC.

CDR3 in amino acids: CASSLGTPYEQYF. The CDR3 nucleotides read TGCGCCAGCAGCTTGGGGACACCCTACGAGCAGTACTTC. The chain combines TRBV5-1 with TRBJ2-7; possibly TRBD1 for D (5 bases). The CDR3 is 13 amino acids. In germline, CDR1 is SGHRS, CDR2 YFSETQ. Trimming shortened V by 0 bases and J by 2 bases, and 6 bases separated the two germline ends.

V and J are TRBV7-2 and TRBJ2-1, with D perhaps matching TRBD2 (6 bases). V lost 4 bases to trimming and J lost 7 bases, with 14 bases between them. This CDR3 has 14 residues. The germline V gene encodes CDR1 SGHTA and CDR2 FQGNSA. CDR3 nucleotides: TGTGCCAGCAGCTCCGGACCCCGGGGGAATGAGCAGTTCTTC. This sequence encodes CASSSGPRGNEQFF.

This clone appeared a single time. V and J are TRBV6-5 and TRBJ2-3; a weak D match, TRBD2 (7 bases). The CDR3 loop spans 16 amino acids. Germline V lookup: CDR1 MNHEY, CDR2 SVGAGI. Deletions cut 2 bases from V and 0 bases from J, with 12 bases between. The CDR3 region has the DNA TGTGCCAGCAGTTACAGGGCGGGGGCTAGCACAGATACGCAGTATTTT. This codes for CASSYRAGASTDTQYF.

In this sample, this clone turned up a few times. The chain couples TRBV29-1 to TRBJ1-1; D perhaps matches TRBD1 (5 bases). The V gene's germline CDR1 is SQVTM and CDR2 ANQGSEA. There are 14 residues in the CDR3. V lost 4 bases, J lost 4 bases, and 16 bases lay in between. In nucleotides, the CDR3 is TGCAGCGTTGGCGGATTGGGGCTGGGCACTGAAGCTTTCTTT. Protein sequence: CSVGGLGLGTEAFF.

The rearrangement links TRBV28 to TRBJ2-4, with TRBD2 identical over 11 bases. The V and J ends lost 0 bases and 5 bases, in that order; junction bases with no gene match: 3. Germline V CDR1 and CDR2: MDHEN, SYDVKM. The CDR3 sequence is 16 residues long. CDR3 residues: CASSLWASGGQNIQYF. The CDR3 DNA is TGTGCCAGCAGTTTATGGGCTAGCGGGGGGCAAAACATTCAGTACTTC.

The chain joins TRBV19 to TRBJ2-5, with 10 bases identical to TRBD1. The germline gives CDR1 LNHDA, CDR2 SQIVND (reference sequence). The CDR3 totals 15 residues. The V and J ends lost 4 bases and 5 bases, in that order; junction bases with no gene match: 7. CDR3 protein: CASSTTGGGRETQYF. The CDR3 DNA sequence: TGTGCCAGTAGTACGACAGGGGGCGGGCGGGAGACCCAGTACTTC.

In this sample, this clone turned up once. The chain joins TRBV7-6 to TRBJ1-1, with TRBD1 matching 10 bases. The CDR3 has 15 amino acids. Germline CDR1 SGHVS, CDR2 FNYEAQ. V lost 5 bases and J lost 6; bases outside the gene matches: 9. CDR3 sequence reads: CASSEDRGSIAEAFF. CDR3 nucleotide sequence: TGTGCCAGCAGCGAGGACAGGGGGTCAATAGCTGAAGCTTTCTTT.